The clone carrying this TCR beta chain was picked up one time. Its antigen is currently unknown. The length of the CDR3 is 15 residues. V was shortened by 5 bases and J by 2 bases, with 15 bases between the two germline ends. Germline CDR1 reads SGHTA; CDR2 reads FQGNSA. The PCR ran on 60 Vbeta and 13 Jbeta primers. Generated by immunoSEQ multiplex PCR, the TCRdb table keeps only in-frame clones and is missing some. The repertoire holds 150,000 to 200,000 clones, around four fifths seen once, with 1.4% in the top ten. These data originate in a study of cytomegalovirus exposure and HLA in healthy donors. Whole-study results and caveats: Sequencing likely generated an artifact that appeared as a cluster of highly shared sequence variants. Further analysis was carried out later, and it showed several of the most significant clusters appearing linked to common viral pathogens.

V and J are TRBV7-2 and TRBJ2-5, with a tentative D call TRBD1 (5 bases). The sample comprised PBMCs. The sequence derives from a woman in her thirties in good health and CMV-seronegative. CDR3: CASSQGLGRQETQYF. The CDR3 DNA sequence: TGTGCCAGCAGCCAGGGCCTCGGACGGCAAGAGACCCAGTACTTC.